The entry that follows covers one T cell receptor beta chain sequence. It lacks a known antigen. Within one base of it there is no much larger clone, and no base qualities were kept. The CDR3 regions of human TCRbeta chains were subjected to immunosequencing. The source study handled its data this way. Repertoire TCRs were checked for matches against a reference library of SARS-CoV-2-specific TCRs that had been generated using the MIRA antigen-specificity platform. Breadth was defined as the fraction of unique TCRs that were SARS-CoV-2-associated, and depth was defined as the fraction of total T cells that were SARS-CoV-2-associated. Using the MIRA data, every spike-specific TCR was mapped to the spike region that the TCR reacted to and assigned to either a CD4 or a CD8 class. Log10-transformed breadth and depth values were compared by one-way ANOVA with Sidak's multiple comparisons tests. As stored in TCRdb, this immuneACCESS dataset retains in-frame rearrangements with V and J assigned. A fraction of the clones does not appear; measured against another copy, unresolved V genes explain less than half of the discrepancy, and the remainder lacks a known reason. The V and J calls and the clone size are those of that table, but D and trimming were determined from the DNA. In this sample the table shows more than 95,000 clones, around 90% of which occur a single time. Around 1.5% of the sample lies in the top ten.

Including the terminal cysteine and phenylalanine, the CDR3 comprises 18 residues. The CDR3 DNA has 54 bases and is translated from base 1. The entry originates in a study of T cell responses to AZD1222 COVID-19 vaccine (dated by TCRdb to about 2021). Background for the entire study: AZD1222 recipients whose second dose came at about 4 weeks and those whose second dose came at about 12 weeks were combined into one group, since spike-specific TCR depth and breadth did not differ between the two schedules. A total of about 250 trial participants underwent TCR sequencing, of whom approximately 200 had received two doses of AZD1222 and 26 had received two doses of the MenACWY control vaccine. Trial participants were enrolled by age into 18-55, 56-69 and 70-plus year subgroups, with roughly 150, 30 and 60 TCR-sequenced participants respectively.

The paper's findings and limits, for the study overall: Because no samples from the day 14 peak response were available, repertoires could be characterized only after the peak T cell response. Reportedly, almost half of the unique spike-specific TCRs recognized epitopes lying outside the regions that are mutated in the B.1.351 and B.1.1.7 variants. The vaccine-associated CD4 TCRs covered the entire spike protein, and the dominant responses fell in regions 160-218 and 743-854. In the small 56-69-year group, the increase in depth fell short of significance, most likely because of low power. Participants were mostly white British and included more females than males, and it was suggested by the authors that clonal diversity may have been underestimated. Conclusions about previously exposed vaccinees are limited because only a handful of AZD1222 recipients were SARS-CoV-2 seropositive at baseline. A significant rise in spike-specific TCR breadth and depth was observed after two AZD1222 doses relative to day 0 and relative to MenACWY recipients.

The sample's time point label is to be understood as: baseline before first vaccination. The vaccinee samples were drawn from two UK trials, COV001 and COV002, one of which was a single-blind randomized controlled phase 2/3 trial testing AZD1222 (ChAdOx1 nCoV-19) in healthy adults. Trial participant PBMC samples were collected at day 0 and day 28 after the second dose for TCRbeta chain sequencing. This clonotype originated in an adult in good health. The chain was built from TRBV21-1 and TRBJ2-6; TRBD1 reflects the table's D call only, with no check against the DNA. TRBV21-1 is a listed pseudogene. The sample here was peripheral blood, taken on day 0 of AZD1222 vaccination. The DNA reads as follows: TGTGCCAGCAGCTGTCCCGGGACAGGAAACTCTGGGGCCAACGTCCTGACTTTC. Translated, this is CASSCPGTGNSGANVLTF.